Here is one TCR beta chain with its context. Sequencing used immunoSEQ multiplex PCR; TCRdb keeps in-frame clones, though not all of them. The data hold about 40,000 clones, with 92% observed a single time. This sample is part of a study of control samples from healthy donors and cancer patients. The ends lost 0 bases at V and 5 bases at J; junction bases unmatched: 6. The CDR3 covers 15 residues. Germline CDR1 is LGHNA and CDR2 is YSLEER. The sequence was obtained from a woman between 50 and 59 years old in good health. Material: blood. The rearrangement uses TRBV4-3 and TRBJ2-5; 7 bases match TRBD2. CDR3 sequence reads: CASSQEPSGPETQYF. The CDR3 DNA is TGCGCCAGCAGCCAAGAGCCTAGCGGTCCGGAGACCCAGTACTTC.